This T cell receptor beta chain derives from a study of blood T cell repertoires in COVID-19. Study-wide background: Material from acute and convalescent COVID-19 was sourced from the United States, Italy and Spain. Sources were T cells, B-cell-depleted T cells, or PBMCs; the material itself was cDNA or gDNA.

In the original analysis: Cell counts per sample came from amplifying reference gene primers. Sequencing was performed with immunoSEQ multiplex PCR; in TCRdb, only in-frame clones are kept and a portion is missing. From that table come the V and J calls and clone size; the DNA was used to work out D and trimming. The data show fewer than 150,000 clones, 88% seen once. The CDR3 extends over 14 amino acids. The germline V gene has CDR1 LNHDA and CDR2 SQIVND (reference sequence). The V end lost 6 bases, the J end lost 1 base, and 9 bases lay between the germline ends. The sample taken for sequencing was peripheral blood. The source of this sequence is a man aged 50-59 years with active or convalescent COVID-19. This chain joins TRBV19 and TRBJ2-2, with D possibly TRBD2 on 7 matching bases. The CDR3 loop reads CASRGGGNTGELFF. The CDR3 nucleotides are TGTGCCAGTAGGGGAGGGGGGAACACCGGGGAGCTGTTTTTT.